The 24 T cell receptor beta chains below were found in one sample sequenced in a study of blood T cells in healthy people across ages. It was with a sample-barcoded 5' primer and a J-beta primer mix that a second PCR of about 6 to 12 cycles was run. TCRdb reanalysed the 5' RACE reads using MiXCR and keeps one entry per CDR3 protein. The top ten clones hold 6.7% of a sample with 1,500,000 or so distinct CDR3 sequences, approximately 59% of them seen once. The material sequenced was blood. These receptors came from a man in his late teens or twenties in good health.

The chain links TRBV4-3 to TRBJ1-1; D remains ambiguous. CDR1 LGHNA and CDR2 YSLEER come from the germline V gene. The CDR3 is 15 residues long. Between the trimmed V and J ends, which lost 3 bases and 1 base, there was a span of 12 bases. The CDR3 is CASSQETAPNTEAFF. The CDR3 region has the DNA TGCGCCAGCAGCCAGGAGACTGCCCCGAACACTGAAGCTTTCTTT.

This chain connects TRBV29-1 to TRBJ2-7; D is undetermined. Germline CDR1 is SQVTM and CDR2 is ANQGSEA. Trimming stripped 0 bases from V and 1 base from J, with 10 bases between. This CDR3 is 14 amino acids long. The CDR3 reads CSVEDKAESYEQYF. CDR3 in DNA: TGCAGCGTTGAAGATAAAGCCGAATCCTACGAGCAGTACTTC.

The chain is built from TRBV28 and TRBJ1-4; a possible D gene is TRBD1 (6 bases). CDR1 is MDHEN and CDR2 is SYDVKM in the germline V gene. V was shortened by 5 bases and J by 0 bases, with 10 bases between the two germline ends. The CDR3 spans 15 residues. CDR3 protein: CASSPTGSTNEKLFF. CDR3 in DNA: TGTGCCAGCAGTCCTACAGGGTCAACTAATGAAAAACTGTTTTTT.

The chain combines TRBV6-6 with TRBJ2-5; D could derive from TRBD1 or TRBD2 (6 bases each). Germline CDR1 reads MNHNY; CDR2 reads SVGAGI (reference sequence). The CDR3 has 16 amino acids. Trimming took 7 bases from V and 5 from J, leaving 23 bases between them. CDR3 nucleotide sequence: TGTGCCAGCACCCACCAAGGACGGGGGCCCAAGGAGACCCAGTACTTC. Protein: CASTHQGRGPKETQYF.

This clonotype was seen only a few times. V gene TRBV20-1 combines with J gene TRBJ2-4; D perhaps matches TRBD1 (6 bases). CDR1 DFQATT and CDR2 SNEGSKA come from the germline V gene (reference sequence). The V end lost 2 bases, the J end lost 6 bases, and 14 bases lay between the germline ends. CDR3 length: 14 residues. DNA of the CDR3: TGCAGTGCTAGACCCAGTGGACAGCTAAACATTCAGTACTTC. Its protein product is CSARPSGQLNIQYF.

This chain joins TRBV7-9 and TRBJ1-6; 8 nucleotides line up with TRBD1. The germline CDR1 and CDR2 sequences are SEHNR and FQNEAQ (reference sequence). There are 19 residues in the CDR3. V was clipped by 2 bases and J by 0 bases; unmatched bases: 9. The CDR3 sequence is CASSLRAGQASSYNSPLHF. CDR3 DNA sequence: TGTGCCAGCAGCTTACGTGCGGGACAGGCAAGCTCCTATAATTCACCCCTCCACTTT. The whole variable domain, remainder taken from reference TRBV7-9 and TRBJ1-6, is DTGVSQNPRHKITKRGQNVTFRCDPISEHNRLYWYRQTLGQGPEFLTYFQNEAQLEKSRLLSDRFSAERPKGSFSTLEIQRTEQGDSAMYLCASSLRAGQASSYNSPLHFGNGTRLTVT.

This clonotype was detected only a few times. The V call is TRBV6-6, the J call TRBJ2-7; 8 bases map to TRBD2. Germline CDR1 and CDR2: MNHNY and SVGAGI (reference sequence). This CDR3 has 14 residues. V lost 6 bases, J lost 2 bases, and 6 bases stayed unmatched. CDR3 region: CASRGGGTTYEQYF. CDR3 DNA: TGTGCCAGCAGAGGCGGGGGGACCACCTACGAGCAGTACTTC.

This rearrangement joins TRBV7-2 to TRBJ2-7; D is ambiguous. The germline CDR1 and CDR2 sequences are SGHTA and FQGNSA. V was cut by 5 bases and J by 3 bases, with 17 bases left in between. The length of the CDR3 is 15 residues. CDR3 protein: CASSPAHTGFYEQYF. CDR3 bases: TGTGCCAGCAGCCCCGCGCACACTGGATTCTACGAGCAGTACTTC.

In its sample, this clonotype was seen once. The V call is TRBV20-1, the J call TRBJ1-5; D not resolved. The germline V gene encodes CDR1 DFQATT and CDR2 SNEGSKA (reference sequence). This CDR3 is built from 12 residues. V shed 1 base and J shed 5 bases, with 6 bases lying between them. The CDR3 DNA is TGCAGTGCTAGAGCCGACCATCAGCCCCAGCATTTT. Its protein product is CSARADHQPQHF.

CDR3 DNA sequence: TGTGCCAGCAGTCTCCAGGGGGCTCGATCACCCCTCCACTTT. This codes for CASSLQGARSPLHF. The chain recombines TRBV6-4 with TRBJ1-6, with 8 bases identical to TRBD1. This CDR3 is built from 14 residues. Trimming cost V 5 bases and J 10 bases; bases outside gene matches: 7. Germline V gene lookup returns CDR1 MRHNA and CDR2 SNTAGT.

To note about this clonotype: The junction departs from the called germline gene at one end, perhaps through a read error. This chain joins TRBV6-6 and TRBJ1-4; no reliable D call. Germline V gene lookup returns CDR1 MNHNY and CDR2 SVGAGI (reference sequence). CDR3 length: 14 residues. The CDR3 DNA follows: TGTGCCAGCCGACTCGCCTACTCTAATGAAGAACTGTTTTTT. This sequence encodes CASRLAYSNEELFF.

The rearrangement uses TRBV7-9 and TRBJ2-7; TRBD1 is a possible D gene (6 bases). The ends were cut back, 6 bases at V and 1 base at J, with 16 bases in the middle. Germline values: CDR1 SEHNR, CDR2 FQNEAQ (reference sequence). This CDR3 has 15 amino acids. The CDR3 sequence is CASSYRAEKSYEQYF. The CDR3 region has the DNA TGTGCCAGCAGTTACAGGGCCGAGAAATCCTACGAGCAGTACTTC.

The rearrangement joins TRBV29-1 to TRBJ2-7, with D possibly being TRBD2 (6 bases). Looked up from germline, CDR1 is SQVTM and CDR2 is ANQGSEA. Between the trimmed V and J ends, which lost 4 bases and 3 bases, there was a span of 10 bases. The CDR3 spans 12 residues. The CDR3 is CSVADSGYEQYF. For the CDR3, the DNA is TGCAGCGTTGCGGATAGCGGCTACGAGCAGTACTTC.

There are a few counts of this clonotype. The chain uses TRBV4-3 and TRBJ2-3; TRBD2 might be the D (5 bases). Per the germline V gene, CDR1 is LGHNA and CDR2 is YSLEER. V gave up 0 bases and J gave up 6 bases, with 16 bases separating them. The CDR3 has 16 amino acids. In DNA, the CDR3 is TGCGCCAGCAGCCAAGATCGTGTAGGACCGGGGGATACGCAGTATTTT. Its protein is CASSQDRVGPGDTQYF.

The chain recombines TRBV11-2 with TRBJ2-4; 9 nucleotides agree with TRBD2. The J call may be in error: the DNA end matches TRBJ2-7 better. The CDR3 spans 15 residues. From germline, CDR1 is SGHAT and CDR2 FQNNGV. The CDR3 region has the DNA TGTGCCAGCAGCACCTATAGCGGGAGTACCTACGAGCAGTACTTC. It translates to CASSTYSGSTYEQYF.

This clonotype was seen more than once but under ten times. The chain links TRBV3-1 to TRBJ1-5; D gene ambiguous. The CDR3 totals 13 residues. Per the germline V gene, CDR1 is LGHDT and CDR2 is YNNKEL (reference sequence). With 5 bases removed from V and 6 bases from J, the gap between germline ends came to 11 bases. As DNA, the CDR3 is TGTGCCAGCAGCTCCGATGACGGTCAGCCCCAGCATTTT. It translates to CASSSDDGQPQHF. Looking up the rest from reference TRBV3-1 and TRBJ1-5 gives the full variable domain: DTAVSQTPKYLVTQMGNDKSIKCEQNLGHDTMYWYKQDSKKFLKIMFSYNNKELIINETVPNRFSPKSPDKAHLNLHINSLELGDSAVYFCASSSDDGQPQHFGDGTRLSIL.

CDR3 protein: CSARDRRGLGGLFF. In nucleotides, the CDR3 is TGCAGTGCTAGAGATCGCAGGGGGCTTGGCGGGCTGTTTTTT. This chain joins TRBV20-1 and TRBJ2-2, with 8 bases fitting TRBD1. V lost 0 bases, J lost 13 bases, and 10 bases stayed unmatched. This CDR3 region has 14 residues. The germline V gene encodes CDR1 DFQATT and CDR2 SNEGSKA (reference sequence).

The gene calls are TRBV24-1 and TRBJ2-7, with TRBD1 matching 9 bases. The V gene end was trimmed by 1 base and the J gene end by 7 bases; junction bases not matched to a gene: 10. This CDR3 region has 16 residues. Germline V lookup: CDR1 KGHDR, CDR2 SFDVKD. CDR3 sequence (DNA): TGTGCCACCAGTGATTTTCCGACAGGGGGATACAATGAGCAGTACTTC. Amino acids: CATSDFPTGGYNEQYF.

V and J are TRBV30 and TRBJ2-1; 7 nucleotides align to TRBD2. CDR3 length: 13 residues. Per the germline V gene, CDR1 is GTSNPN and CDR2 is SVGIG (reference sequence). Germline trimming cut 2 bases from V and 6 bases from J; bases unmatched to any gene: 4. CDR3 in amino acids: CAWSYTSVNEQFF. The CDR3 DNA sequence: TGTGCCTGGAGTTATACTAGCGTCAATGAGCAGTTCTTC.

The rearrangement uses TRBV21-1 and TRBJ1-5. TRBV21-1 is a known pseudogene. This CDR3 contains 13 residues. Here the CDR3 reads CASSVESNQPQHF. The CDR3, as DNA: TGTGCCAGCAGTGTTGAAAGCAATCAGCCCCAGCATTTT.

This rearrangement joins TRBV10-3 to TRBJ2-7; 13 bases are a match to TRBD2. Trimming removed 6 bases from V and 7 bases from J; junction bases left unmatched: 9. This CDR3 contains 15 residues. CDR1 is ENHRY, CDR2 SYGVKD, per germline. CDR3 bases: TGTGCCATCAGAAATGGGACTAGCGGGATAATTGAGCAGTACTTC. This translates into CAIRNGTSGIIEQYF.

The DNA for the CDR3 is TGTGCCAGCAGCTTGACAGGGGATTCGAACACCGGGGAGCTGTTTTTT. Translated: CASSLTGDSNTGELFF. The chain uses TRBV11-2 and TRBJ2-2, with TRBD1 matching 8 bases. CDR1 is SGHAT and CDR2 is FQNNGV in the germline V gene. The length of the CDR3 is 16 residues. Trimming removed 3 bases from V and 0 bases from J; junction bases left unmatched: 3.

This clonotype was seen many times. The chain employs TRBV10-3 and TRBJ2-3; 8 bases agree with TRBD2. This CDR3 has 16 amino acids. Trimming cost V 2 bases and J 3 bases; bases outside gene matches: 7. Germline lookup yields CDR1 ENHRY and CDR2 SYGVKD. The CDR3: CAISELSGGITDTQYF. In DNA form, the CDR3 reads TGTGCCATCAGTGAGCTCAGCGGGGGAATTACAGATACGCAGTATTTT.

V usage is TRBV20-1 and J usage is TRBJ2-1; 13 bases are a match to TRBD2. This CDR3 is built from 21 residues. V lost 0 bases to trimming and J lost 0 bases; unmatched junction nucleotides: 14. Germline V gives CDR1 DFQATT, CDR2 SNEGSKA (reference sequence). The DNA of the CDR3 is TGCAGTGCTAGAGATTCCTCCAAACTAGCGGGAGGGATGCGCTCCTACAATGAGCAGTTCTTC. Its translation: CSARDSSKLAGGMRSYNEQFF.